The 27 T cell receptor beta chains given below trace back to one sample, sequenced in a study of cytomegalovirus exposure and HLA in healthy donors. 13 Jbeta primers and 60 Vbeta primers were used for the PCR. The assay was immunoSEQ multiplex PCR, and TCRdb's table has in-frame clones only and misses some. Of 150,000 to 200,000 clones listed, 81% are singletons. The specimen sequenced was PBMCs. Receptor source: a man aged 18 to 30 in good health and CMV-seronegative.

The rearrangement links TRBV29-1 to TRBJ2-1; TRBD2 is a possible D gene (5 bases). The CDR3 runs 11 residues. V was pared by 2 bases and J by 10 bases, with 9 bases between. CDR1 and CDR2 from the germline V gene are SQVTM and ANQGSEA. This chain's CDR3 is CSVERAGEQFF. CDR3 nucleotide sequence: TGCAGCGTTGAACGGGCGGGCGAGCAGTTCTTC.

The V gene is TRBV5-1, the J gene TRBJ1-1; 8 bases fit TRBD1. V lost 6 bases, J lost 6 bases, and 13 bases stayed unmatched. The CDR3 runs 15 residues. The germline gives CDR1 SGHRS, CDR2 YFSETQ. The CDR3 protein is CASTRRTGRLSEAFF. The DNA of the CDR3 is TGCGCCAGCACAAGGCGGACAGGGAGACTCTCTGAAGCTTTCTTT.

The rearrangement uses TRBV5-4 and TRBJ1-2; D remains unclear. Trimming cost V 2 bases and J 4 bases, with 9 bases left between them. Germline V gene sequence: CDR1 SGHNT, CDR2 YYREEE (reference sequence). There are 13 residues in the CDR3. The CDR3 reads CASSFEGSYGYTF. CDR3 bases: TGTGCCAGCAGCTTCGAGGGATCCTATGGCTACACCTTC.

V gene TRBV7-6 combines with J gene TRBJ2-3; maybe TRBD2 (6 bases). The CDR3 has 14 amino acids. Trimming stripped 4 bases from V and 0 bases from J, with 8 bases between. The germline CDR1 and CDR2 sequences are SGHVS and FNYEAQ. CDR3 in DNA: TGTGCCAGCAGCTCCGGGACTAGCACAGATACGCAGTATTTT. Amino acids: CASSSGTSTDTQYF. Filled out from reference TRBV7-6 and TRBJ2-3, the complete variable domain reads GAGVSQSPRYKVTKRGQDVALRCDPISGHVSLYWYRQALGQGPEFLTYFNYEAQQDKSGLPNDRFSAERPEGSISTLTIQRTEQRDSAMYRCASSSGTSTDTQYFGPGTRLTVL.

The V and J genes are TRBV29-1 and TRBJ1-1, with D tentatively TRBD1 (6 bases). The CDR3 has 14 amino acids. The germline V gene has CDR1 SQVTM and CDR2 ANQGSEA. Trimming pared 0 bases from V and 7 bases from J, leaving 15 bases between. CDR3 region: CSVEDGGGLGEAFF. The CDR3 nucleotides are TGCAGCGTTGAAGATGGGGGGGGGCTAGGTGAAGCTTTCTTT.

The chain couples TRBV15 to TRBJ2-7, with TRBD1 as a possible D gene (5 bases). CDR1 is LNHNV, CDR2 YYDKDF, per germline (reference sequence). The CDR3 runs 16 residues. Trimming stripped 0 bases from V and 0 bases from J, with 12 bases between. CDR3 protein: CATSREYSDSSYEQYF. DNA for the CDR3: TGTGCCACCAGCAGAGAGTACAGCGACAGCTCCTACGAGCAGTACTTC.

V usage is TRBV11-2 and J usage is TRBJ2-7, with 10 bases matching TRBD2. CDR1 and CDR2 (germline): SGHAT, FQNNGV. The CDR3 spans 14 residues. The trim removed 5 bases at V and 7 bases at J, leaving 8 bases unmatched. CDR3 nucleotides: TGTGCCAGCAGCCTCGGGACTAGCGTGGGGGAGCAGTACTTC. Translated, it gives CASSLGTSVGEQYF. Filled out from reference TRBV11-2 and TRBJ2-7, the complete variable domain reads EAGVAQSPRYKIIEKRQSVAFWCNPISGHATLYWYQQILGQGPKLLIQFQNNGVVDDSQLPKDRFSAERLKGVDSTLKIQPAKLEDSAVYLCASSLGTSVGEQYFGPGTRLTVT.

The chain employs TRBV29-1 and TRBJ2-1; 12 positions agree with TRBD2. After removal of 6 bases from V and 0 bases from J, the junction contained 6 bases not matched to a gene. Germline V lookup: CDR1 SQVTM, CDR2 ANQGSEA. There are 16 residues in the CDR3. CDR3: CSVARLAGDSYNEQFF. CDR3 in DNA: TGCAGCGTAGCCCGACTAGCGGGAGACTCCTACAATGAGCAGTTCTTC.

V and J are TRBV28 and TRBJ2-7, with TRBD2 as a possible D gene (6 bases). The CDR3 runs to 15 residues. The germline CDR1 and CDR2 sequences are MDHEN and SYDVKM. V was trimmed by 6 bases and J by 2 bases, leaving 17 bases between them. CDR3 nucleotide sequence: TGTGCCAGCAGGTCCACGGGAGACCGCCCCTACGAGCAGTACTTC. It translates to CASRSTGDRPYEQYF.

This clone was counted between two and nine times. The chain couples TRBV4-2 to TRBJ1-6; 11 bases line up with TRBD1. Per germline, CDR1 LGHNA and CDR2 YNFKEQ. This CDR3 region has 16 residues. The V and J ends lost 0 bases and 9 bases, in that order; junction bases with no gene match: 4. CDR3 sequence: CASSQDGGTGGSPLHF. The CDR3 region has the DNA TGTGCCAGCAGCCAAGACGGGGGGACAGGGGGTTCACCCCTCCACTTT.

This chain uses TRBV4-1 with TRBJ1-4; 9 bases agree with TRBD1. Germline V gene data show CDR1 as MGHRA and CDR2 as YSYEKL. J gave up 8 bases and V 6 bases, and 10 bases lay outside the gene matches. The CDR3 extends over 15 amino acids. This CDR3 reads CASRADRGGFEKLFF. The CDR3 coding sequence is TGCGCCAGCAGAGCGGACAGGGGAGGTTTCGAAAAACTGTTTTTT.

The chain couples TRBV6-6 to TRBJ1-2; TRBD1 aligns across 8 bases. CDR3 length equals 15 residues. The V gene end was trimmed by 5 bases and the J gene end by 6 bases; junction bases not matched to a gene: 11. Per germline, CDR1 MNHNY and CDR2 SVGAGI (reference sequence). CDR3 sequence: CASSNGQGEKDGYTF. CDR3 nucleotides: TGTGCCAGCAGTAACGGACAGGGAGAGAAAGATGGCTACACCTTC.

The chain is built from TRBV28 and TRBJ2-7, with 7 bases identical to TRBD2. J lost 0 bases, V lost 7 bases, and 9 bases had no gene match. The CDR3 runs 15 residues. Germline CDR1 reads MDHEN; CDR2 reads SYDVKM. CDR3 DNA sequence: TGTGCCAGCACAGCGGGAAGCAGGTCCTCCTACGAGCAGTACTTC. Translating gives CASTAGSRSSYEQYF.

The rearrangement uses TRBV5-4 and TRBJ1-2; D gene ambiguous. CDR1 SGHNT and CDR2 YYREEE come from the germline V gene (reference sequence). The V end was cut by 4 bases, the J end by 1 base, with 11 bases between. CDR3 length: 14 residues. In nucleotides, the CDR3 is TGTGCCAGCAGCGTCGGACTGGATAACTATGGCTACACCTTC. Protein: CASSVGLDNYGYTF.

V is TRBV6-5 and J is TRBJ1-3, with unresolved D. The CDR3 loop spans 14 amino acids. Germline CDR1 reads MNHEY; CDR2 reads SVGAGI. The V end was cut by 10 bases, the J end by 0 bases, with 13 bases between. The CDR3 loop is CATRAGPSGNTIYF. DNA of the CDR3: TGTGCCACCCGTGCAGGCCCCTCTGGAAACACCATATATTTT.

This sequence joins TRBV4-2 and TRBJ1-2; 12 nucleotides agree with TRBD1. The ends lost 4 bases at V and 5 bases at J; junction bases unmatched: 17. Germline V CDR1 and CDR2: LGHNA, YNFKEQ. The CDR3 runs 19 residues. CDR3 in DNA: TGTGCCAGCAGCCGAACGGCGCCGGGACAGGGGGCAATTGTATATGGCTACACCTTC. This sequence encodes CASSRTAPGQGAIVYGYTF.

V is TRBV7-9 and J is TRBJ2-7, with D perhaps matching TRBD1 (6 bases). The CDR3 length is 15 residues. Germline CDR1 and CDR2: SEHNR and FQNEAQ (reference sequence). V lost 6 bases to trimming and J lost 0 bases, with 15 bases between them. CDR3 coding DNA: TGTGCCAGCAGGGTAGGGGACAAAACCTCCTACGAGCAGTACTTC. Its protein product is CASRVGDKTSYEQYF.

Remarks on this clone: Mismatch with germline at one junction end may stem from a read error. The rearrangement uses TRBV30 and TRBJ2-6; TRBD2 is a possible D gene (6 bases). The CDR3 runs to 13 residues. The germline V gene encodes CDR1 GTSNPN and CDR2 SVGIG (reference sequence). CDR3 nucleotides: TGCTCGGGGGAAGTAGGTGGGGCCAACGTCCTGACTTTC. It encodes CSGEVGGANVLTF.

The CDR3 sequence: CASSIGYGRYYEQYF. The CDR3 bases are TGTGCCAGTAGTATCGGGTACGGAAGATACTACGAGCAGTACTTC. The chain joins TRBV19 to TRBJ2-7; D is uncertain. Germline V gene sequence: CDR1 LNHDA, CDR2 SQIVND (reference sequence). The CDR3 spans 15 residues. V was cut by 3 bases and J by 3 bases, with 15 bases left in between.

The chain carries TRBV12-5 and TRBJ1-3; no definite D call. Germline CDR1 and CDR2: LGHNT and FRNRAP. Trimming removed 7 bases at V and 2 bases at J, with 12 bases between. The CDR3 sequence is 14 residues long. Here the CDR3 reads CASAPDGAGNTIYF. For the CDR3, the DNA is TGTGCTAGTGCCCCGGATGGAGCTGGAAACACCATATATTTT.

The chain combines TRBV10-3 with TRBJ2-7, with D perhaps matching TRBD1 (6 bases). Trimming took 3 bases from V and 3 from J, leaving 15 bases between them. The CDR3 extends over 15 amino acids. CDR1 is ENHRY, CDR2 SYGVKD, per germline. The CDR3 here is CAISESGRGYYEQYF. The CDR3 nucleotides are TGTGCCATCAGTGAATCAGGTAGGGGGTACTACGAGCAGTACTTC.

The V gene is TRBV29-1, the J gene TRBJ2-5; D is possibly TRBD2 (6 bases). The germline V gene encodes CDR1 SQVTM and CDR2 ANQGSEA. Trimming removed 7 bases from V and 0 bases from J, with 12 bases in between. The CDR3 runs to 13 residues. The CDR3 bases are TGCAGCGGGGGAGGCGCGTACCAAGAGACCCAGTACTTC. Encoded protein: CSGGGAYQETQYF. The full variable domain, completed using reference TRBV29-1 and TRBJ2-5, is SAVISQKPSRDICQRGTSLTIQCQVDSQVTMMFWYRQQPGQSLTLIATANQGSEATYESGFVIDKFPISRPNLTFSTLTVSNMSPEDSSIYLCSGGGAYQETQYFGPGTRLLVL.

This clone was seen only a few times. CDR3 sequence reads: CASSVGGRETQYF. CDR3 nucleotides: TGTGCCAGCAGCGTTGGTGGGAGGGAGACCCAGTACTTC. The chain employs TRBV9 and TRBJ2-5, with a tentative D call TRBD2 (6 bases). Per the germline V gene, CDR1 is SGDLS and CDR2 is YYNGEE. V was trimmed by 2 bases and J by 5 bases, leaving 10 bases between them. The CDR3 spans 13 residues.

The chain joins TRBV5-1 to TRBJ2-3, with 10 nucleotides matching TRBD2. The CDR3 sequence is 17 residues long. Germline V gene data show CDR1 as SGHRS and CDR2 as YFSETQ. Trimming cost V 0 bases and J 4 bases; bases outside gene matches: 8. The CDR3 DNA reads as TGCGCCAGCAGCTTGGCTTTGAGCGGGGGGGCGGCAGATACGCAGTATTTT. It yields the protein CASSLALSGGAADTQYF.

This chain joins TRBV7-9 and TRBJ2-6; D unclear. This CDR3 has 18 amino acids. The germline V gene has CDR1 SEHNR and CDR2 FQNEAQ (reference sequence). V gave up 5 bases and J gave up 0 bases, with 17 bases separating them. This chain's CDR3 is CASSPGIRFYSGANVLTF. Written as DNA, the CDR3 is TGTGCCAGCAGCCCAGGAATTCGTTTCTACTCTGGGGCCAACGTCCTGACTTTC.

The CDR3 DNA reads as TGTGCCTCCCAGACAGGGGGCTATGGCTACACCTTC. It translates to CASQTGGYGYTF. The V gene is TRBV10-3, the J gene TRBJ1-2; 9 bases match TRBD1. The V gene end was trimmed by 11 bases and the J gene end by 4 bases; junction bases not matched to a gene: 5. The CDR3 sequence is 12 residues long. The germline gives CDR1 ENHRY, CDR2 SYGVKD.

CDR3 DNA sequence: TGTGCCAGCAGCCAAGTTGGGACAGGATCCCCCTATGGCTACACCTTC. Its translation is CASSQVGTGSPYGYTF. The chain links TRBV14 to TRBJ1-2; 8 bases line up with TRBD1. The CDR3 consists of 16 residues. Unmatched junction bases numbered 8, after V lost 1 base and J lost 4 bases. From germline, CDR1 is SGHDN and CDR2 FVKESK.